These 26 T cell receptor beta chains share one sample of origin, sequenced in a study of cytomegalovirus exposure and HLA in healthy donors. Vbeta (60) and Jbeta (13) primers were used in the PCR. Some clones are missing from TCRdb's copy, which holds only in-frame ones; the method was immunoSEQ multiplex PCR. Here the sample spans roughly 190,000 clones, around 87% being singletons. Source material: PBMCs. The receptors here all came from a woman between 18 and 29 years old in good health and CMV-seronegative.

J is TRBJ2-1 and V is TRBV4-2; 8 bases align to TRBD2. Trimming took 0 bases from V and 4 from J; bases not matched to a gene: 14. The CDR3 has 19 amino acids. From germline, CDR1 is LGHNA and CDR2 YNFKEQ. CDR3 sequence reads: CASSQDEGAGGGRYNEQFF. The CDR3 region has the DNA TGTGCCAGCAGCCAAGACGAGGGAGCGGGCGGGGGGCGTTACAATGAGCAGTTCTTC.

The CDR3 reads CASSYWTGLNTEAFF. The DNA of the CDR3 is TGTGCCAGCAGTTACTGGACAGGACTTAACACTGAAGCTTTCTTT. The V call is TRBV6-5, the J call TRBJ1-1; 7 bases line up with TRBD1. The germline gives CDR1 MNHEY, CDR2 SVGAGI. With 1 base clipped from V and 2 bases from J, the junction kept 4 bases outside the gene matches. The length of the CDR3 is 15 residues.

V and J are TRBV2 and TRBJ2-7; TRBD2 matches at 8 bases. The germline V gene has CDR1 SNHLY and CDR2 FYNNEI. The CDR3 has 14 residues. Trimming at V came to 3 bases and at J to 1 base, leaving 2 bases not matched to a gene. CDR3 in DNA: TGTGCCAGCAGTGAGGAGCGGGGGTCCTACGAGCAGTACTTC. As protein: CASSEERGSYEQYF.

Here the CDR3 DNA reads TGTGCCAGCAGTACAGGGGGGGTTGCTGGAAACACCATATATTTT. Translation gives CASSTGGVAGNTIYF. This sequence joins TRBV25-1 and TRBJ1-3; 8 bases line up with TRBD1. The CDR3 is made up of 15 amino acids. Germline V gene lookup returns CDR1 MGHDK and CDR2 SYGVNS. The V segment lost 5 bases and the J segment 2 bases; nucleotides outside the gene matches: 5.

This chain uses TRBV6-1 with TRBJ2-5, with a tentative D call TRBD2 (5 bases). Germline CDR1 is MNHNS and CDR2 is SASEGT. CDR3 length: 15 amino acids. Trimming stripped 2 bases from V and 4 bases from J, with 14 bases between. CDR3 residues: CASSEIVGKGETQYF. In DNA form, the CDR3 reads TGTGCCAGCAGTGAAATAGTCGGGAAGGGAGAGACCCAGTACTTC.

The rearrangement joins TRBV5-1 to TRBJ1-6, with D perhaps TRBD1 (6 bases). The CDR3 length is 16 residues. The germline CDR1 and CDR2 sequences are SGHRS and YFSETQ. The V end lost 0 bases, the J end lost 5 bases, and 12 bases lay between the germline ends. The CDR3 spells CASSLEVQGNNSPLHF. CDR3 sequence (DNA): TGCGCCAGCAGCTTGGAAGTCCAGGGGAATAATTCACCCCTCCACTTT.

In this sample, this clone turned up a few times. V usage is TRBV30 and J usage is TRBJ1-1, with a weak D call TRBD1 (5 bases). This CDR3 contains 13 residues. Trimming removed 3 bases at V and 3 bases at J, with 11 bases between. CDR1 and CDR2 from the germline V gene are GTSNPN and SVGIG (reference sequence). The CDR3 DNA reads TGTGCCTGGAGGGGCGGGGGTCACACTGAAGCTTTCTTT. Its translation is CAWRGGGHTEAFF. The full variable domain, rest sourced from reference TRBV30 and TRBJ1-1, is SQTIHQWPATLVQPVGSPLSLECTVEGTSNPNLYWYRQAAGRGLQLLFYSVGIGQISSEVPQNLSASRPQDRQFILSSKKLLLSDSGFYLCAWRGGGHTEAFFGQGTRLTVV.

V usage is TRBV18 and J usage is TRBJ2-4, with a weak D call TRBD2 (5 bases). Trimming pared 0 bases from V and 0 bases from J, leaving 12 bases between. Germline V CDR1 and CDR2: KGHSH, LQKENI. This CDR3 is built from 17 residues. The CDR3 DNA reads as TGTGCCAGCTCACCACCGAGGGCCCGCCTAGCCAAAAACATTCAGTACTTC. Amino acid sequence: CASSPPRARLAKNIQYF.

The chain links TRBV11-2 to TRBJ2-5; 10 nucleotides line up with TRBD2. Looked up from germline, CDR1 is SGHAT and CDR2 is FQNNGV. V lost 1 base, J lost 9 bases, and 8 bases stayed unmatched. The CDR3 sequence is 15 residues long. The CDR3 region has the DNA TGTGCCAGCAGCTTAGTAGGTAGCGGGGGGACGGCCCAGTACTTC. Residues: CASSLVGSGGTAQYF. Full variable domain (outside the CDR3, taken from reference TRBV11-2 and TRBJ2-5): EAGVAQSPRYKIIEKRQSVAFWCNPISGHATLYWYQQILGQGPKLLIQFQNNGVVDDSQLPKDRFSAERLKGVDSTLKIQPAKLEDSAVYLCASSLVGSGGTAQYFGPGTRLLVL.

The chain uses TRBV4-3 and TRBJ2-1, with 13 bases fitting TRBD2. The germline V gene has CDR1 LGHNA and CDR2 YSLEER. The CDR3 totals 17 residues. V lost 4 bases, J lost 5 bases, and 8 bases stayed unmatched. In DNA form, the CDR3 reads TGCGCCAGCAGCCGGGGGACCGGGACTAGCGGGGACAATGAGCAGTTCTTC. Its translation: CASSRGTGTSGDNEQFF.

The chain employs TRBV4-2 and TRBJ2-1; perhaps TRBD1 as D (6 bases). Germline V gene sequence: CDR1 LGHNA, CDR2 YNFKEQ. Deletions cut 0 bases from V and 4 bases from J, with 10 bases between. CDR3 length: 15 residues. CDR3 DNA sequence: TGTGCCAGCAGCCAAGAAGGGGGAGCGTACAATGAGCAGTTCTTC. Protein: CASSQEGGAYNEQFF.

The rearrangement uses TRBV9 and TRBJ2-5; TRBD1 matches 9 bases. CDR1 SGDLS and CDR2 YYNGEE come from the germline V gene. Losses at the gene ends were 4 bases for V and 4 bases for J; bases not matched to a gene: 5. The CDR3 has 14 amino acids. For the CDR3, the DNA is TGTGCCAGCAGCCCCCGGACAGGGGTAGAGACCCAGTACTTC. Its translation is CASSPRTGVETQYF.

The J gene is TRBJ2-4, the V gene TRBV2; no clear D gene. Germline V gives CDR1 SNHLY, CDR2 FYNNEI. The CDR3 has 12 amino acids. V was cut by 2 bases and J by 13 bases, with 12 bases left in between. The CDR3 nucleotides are TGTGCCAGCAGTGAATCCGTTGGCTTACAGTACTTC. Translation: CASSESVGLQYF.

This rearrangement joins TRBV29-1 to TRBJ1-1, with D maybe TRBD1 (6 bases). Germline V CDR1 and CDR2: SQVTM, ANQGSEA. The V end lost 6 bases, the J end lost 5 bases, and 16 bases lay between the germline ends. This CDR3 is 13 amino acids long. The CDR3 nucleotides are TGCAGCGTCGCCCGGGACACGGGAACTGAAGCTTTCTTT. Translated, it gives CSVARDTGTEAFF.

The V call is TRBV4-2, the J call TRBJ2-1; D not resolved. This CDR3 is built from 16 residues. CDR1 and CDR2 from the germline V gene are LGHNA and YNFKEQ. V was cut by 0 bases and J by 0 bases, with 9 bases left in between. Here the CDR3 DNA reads TGTGCCAGCAGCCAAGAGCCGTCGAGCTCCTACAATGAGCAGTTCTTC. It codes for CASSQEPSSSYNEQFF.

Here the CDR3 DNA reads TGTGCCAGCAGCCCGGGTAGCCTTAGCAATCAGCCCCAGCATTTT. It translates to CASSPGSLSNQPQHF. The V call is TRBV7-6, the J call TRBJ1-5, with unresolved D. V was cut by 5 bases and J by 0 bases, with 11 bases left in between. The CDR3 contains 15 residues. Germline CDR1 is SGHVS and CDR2 is FNYEAQ. Variable domain in full (rest from reference TRBV7-6 and TRBJ1-5): GAGVSQSPRYKVTKRGQDVALRCDPISGHVSLYWYRQALGQGPEFLTYFNYEAQQDKSGLPNDRFSAERPEGSISTLTIQRTEQRDSAMYRCASSPGSLSNQPQHFGDGTRLSIL.

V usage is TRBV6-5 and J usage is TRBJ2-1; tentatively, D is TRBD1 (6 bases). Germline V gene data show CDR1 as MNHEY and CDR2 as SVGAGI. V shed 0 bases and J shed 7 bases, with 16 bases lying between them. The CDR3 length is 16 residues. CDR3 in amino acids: CASSYSTDRLKNEQFF. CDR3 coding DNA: TGTGCCAGCAGTTACTCCACTGACAGGTTAAAGAATGAGCAGTTCTTC.

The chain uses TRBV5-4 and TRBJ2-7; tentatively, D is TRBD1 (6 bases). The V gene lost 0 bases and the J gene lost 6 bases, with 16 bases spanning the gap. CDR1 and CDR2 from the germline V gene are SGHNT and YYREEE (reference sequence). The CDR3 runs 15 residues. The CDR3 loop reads CASSLATGIIGEQYF. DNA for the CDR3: TGTGCCAGCAGCTTGGCGACAGGTATTATTGGCGAGCAGTACTTC.

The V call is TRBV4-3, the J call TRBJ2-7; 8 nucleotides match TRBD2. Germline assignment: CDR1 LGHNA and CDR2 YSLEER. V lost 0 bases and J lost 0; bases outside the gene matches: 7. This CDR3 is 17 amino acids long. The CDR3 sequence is CASSQEFGGGSSYEQYF. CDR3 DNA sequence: TGCGCCAGCAGCCAAGAATTCGGCGGGGGGAGCTCCTACGAGCAGTACTTC.

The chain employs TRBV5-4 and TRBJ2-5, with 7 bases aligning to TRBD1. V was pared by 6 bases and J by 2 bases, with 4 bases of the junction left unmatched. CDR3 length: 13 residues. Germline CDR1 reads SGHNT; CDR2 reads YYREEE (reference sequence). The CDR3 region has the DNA TGTGCCAGCAAACAGGGGATTCAAGAGACCCAGTACTTC. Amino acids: CASKQGIQETQYF.

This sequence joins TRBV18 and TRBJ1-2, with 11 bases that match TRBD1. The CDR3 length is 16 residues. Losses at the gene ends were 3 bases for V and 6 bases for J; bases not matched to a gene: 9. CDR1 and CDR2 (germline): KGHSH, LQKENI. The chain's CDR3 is CASSPSGTGGIDGYTF. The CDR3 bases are TGTGCCAGCTCACCCTCCGGGACAGGGGGTATAGATGGCTACACCTTC. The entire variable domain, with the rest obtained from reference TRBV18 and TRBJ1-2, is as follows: NAGVMQNPRHLVRRRGQEARLRCSPMKGHSHVYWYRQLPEEGLKFMVYLQKENIIDESGMPKERFSAEFPKEGPSILRIQQVVRGDSAAYFCASSPSGTGGIDGYTFGSGTRLTVV.

The CDR3 region has the DNA TGTGCCAGCAGCCCATCTTGGGGCGCCGGTGTTTCCTACGAGCAGTACTTC. Amino acid sequence: CASSPSWGAGVSYEQYF. The chain has TRBV11-3 and TRBJ2-7, with D perhaps matching TRBD1 (5 bases). Germline assignment: CDR1 SGHNT and CDR2 YENEEA. Trimming left V 5 bases short and J 1 base short, with 21 bases between. There are 17 residues in the CDR3. Using reference TRBV11-3 and TRBJ2-7 for the parts outside the CDR3, the full variable domain is EAGVVQSPRYKIIEKKQPVAFWCNPISGHNTLYWYLQNLGQGPELLIRYENEEAVDDSQLPKDRFSAERLKGVDSTLKIQPAELGDSAVYLCASSPSWGAGVSYEQYFGPGTRLTVT.

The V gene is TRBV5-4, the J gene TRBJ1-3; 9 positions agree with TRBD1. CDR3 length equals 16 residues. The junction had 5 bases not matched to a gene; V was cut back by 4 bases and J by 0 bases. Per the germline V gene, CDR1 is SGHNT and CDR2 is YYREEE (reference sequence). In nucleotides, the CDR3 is TGTGCCAGCAGCCAAGACAGGGGGACCTCTGGAAACACCATATATTTT. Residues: CASSQDRGTSGNTIYF.

CDR3 coding DNA: TGTGCCAGCAGTATGGGGACAGGTTCCCCGTACGAGCAGTACTTC. This sequence encodes CASSMGTGSPYEQYF. This chain uses TRBV2 with TRBJ2-7; TRBD1 aligns across 8 bases. J gave up 4 bases and V 5 bases, and 10 bases lay outside the gene matches. Germline CDR1 SNHLY, CDR2 FYNNEI. The CDR3 extends over 15 amino acids.

CDR3 protein: CASSLPMSGQGTVTQYF. DNA of the CDR3: TGCGCCAGCAGCCTTCCTATGTCGGGACAGGGGACCGTTACGCAGTATTTT. The rearrangement links TRBV4-1 to TRBJ2-3, with 10 positions matching TRBD1. Germline V gene sequence: CDR1 MGHRA, CDR2 YSYEKL. The CDR3 covers 17 residues. Losses at the gene ends were 4 bases for V and 8 bases for J; bases not matched to a gene: 15.

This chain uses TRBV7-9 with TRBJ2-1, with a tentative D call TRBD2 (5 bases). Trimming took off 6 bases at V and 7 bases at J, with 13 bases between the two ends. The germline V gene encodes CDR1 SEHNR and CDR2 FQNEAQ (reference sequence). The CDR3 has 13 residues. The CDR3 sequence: CASSTKTGNEQFF. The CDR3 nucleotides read TGTGCCAGCAGTACGAAGACGGGAAATGAGCAGTTCTTC.